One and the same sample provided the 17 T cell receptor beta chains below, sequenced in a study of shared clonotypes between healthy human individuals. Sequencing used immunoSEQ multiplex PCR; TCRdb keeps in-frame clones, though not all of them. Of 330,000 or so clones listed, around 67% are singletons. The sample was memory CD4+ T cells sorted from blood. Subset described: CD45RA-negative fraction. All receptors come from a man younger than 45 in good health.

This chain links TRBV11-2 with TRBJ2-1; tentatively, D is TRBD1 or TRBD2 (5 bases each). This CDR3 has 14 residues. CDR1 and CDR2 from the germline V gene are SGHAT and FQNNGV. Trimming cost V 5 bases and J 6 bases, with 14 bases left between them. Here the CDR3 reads CASSTGRRSNEQFF. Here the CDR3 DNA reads TGTGCCAGCAGCACGGGACGTCGGAGCAATGAGCAGTTCTTC.

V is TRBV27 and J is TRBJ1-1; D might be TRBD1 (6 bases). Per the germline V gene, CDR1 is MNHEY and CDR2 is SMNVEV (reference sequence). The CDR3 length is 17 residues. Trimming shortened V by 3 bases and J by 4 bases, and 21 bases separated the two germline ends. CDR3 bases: TGTGCCAGCAGTTTGTATGCAGGGGTGGCGATGGGCACTGAAGCTTTCTTT. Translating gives CASSLYAGVAMGTEAFF.

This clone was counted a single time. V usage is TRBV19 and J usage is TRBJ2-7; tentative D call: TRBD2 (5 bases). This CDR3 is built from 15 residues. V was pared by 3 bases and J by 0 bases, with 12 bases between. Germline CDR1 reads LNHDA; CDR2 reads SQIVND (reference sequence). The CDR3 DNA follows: TGTGCCAGTAGTATTATGTCTAGCAGCTCCTACGAGCAGTACTTC. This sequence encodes CASSIMSSSSYEQYF.

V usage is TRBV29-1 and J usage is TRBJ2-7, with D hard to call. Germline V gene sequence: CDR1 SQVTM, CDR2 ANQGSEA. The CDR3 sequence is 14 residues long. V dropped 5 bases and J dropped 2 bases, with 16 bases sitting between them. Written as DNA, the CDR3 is TGCAGCGTTCTAACGTCGCGTGACCCCTACGAGCAGTACTTC. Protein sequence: CSVLTSRDPYEQYF.

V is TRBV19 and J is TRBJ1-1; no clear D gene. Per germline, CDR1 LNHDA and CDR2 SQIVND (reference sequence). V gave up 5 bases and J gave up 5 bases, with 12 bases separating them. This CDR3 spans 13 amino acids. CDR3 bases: TGTGCCAGTAGTCAACACACGCGGACTGAAGCTTTCTTT. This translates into CASSQHTRTEAFF.

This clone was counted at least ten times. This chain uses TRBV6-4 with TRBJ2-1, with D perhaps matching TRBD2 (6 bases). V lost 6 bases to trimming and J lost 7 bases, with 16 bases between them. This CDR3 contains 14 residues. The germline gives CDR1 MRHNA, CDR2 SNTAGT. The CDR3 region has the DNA TGTGCCAGCAGCCCACAGCCAAGCGGGAATGAGCAGTTCTTC. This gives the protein CASSPQPSGNEQFF.

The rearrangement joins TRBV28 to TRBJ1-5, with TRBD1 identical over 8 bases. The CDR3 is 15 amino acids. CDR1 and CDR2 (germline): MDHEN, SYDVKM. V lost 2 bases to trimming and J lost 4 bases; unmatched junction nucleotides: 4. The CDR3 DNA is TGTGCCAGCAGTTTACCGACAGGGGAGAATCAGCCCCAGCATTTT. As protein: CASSLPTGENQPQHF.

The DNA for the CDR3 is TGTGCCAGCAGCCCCGCGGGTGCGAGTGCCTACGAGCAGTACTTC. This encodes CASSPAGASAYEQYF. The V call is TRBV7-9, the J call TRBJ2-7; D possibly corresponds to TRBD2 (5 bases). CDR1 is SEHNR and CDR2 is FQNEAQ in the germline V gene (reference sequence). The V end lost 5 bases, the J end lost 2 bases, and 16 bases lay between the germline ends. This CDR3 has 15 amino acids.

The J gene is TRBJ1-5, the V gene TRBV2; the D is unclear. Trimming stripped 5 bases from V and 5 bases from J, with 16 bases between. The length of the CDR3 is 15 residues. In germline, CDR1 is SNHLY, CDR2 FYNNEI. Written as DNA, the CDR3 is TGTGCCAGCAGTACGGGCAGGCTAGGCGATCAGCCCCAGCATTTT. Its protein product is CASSTGRLGDQPQHF.

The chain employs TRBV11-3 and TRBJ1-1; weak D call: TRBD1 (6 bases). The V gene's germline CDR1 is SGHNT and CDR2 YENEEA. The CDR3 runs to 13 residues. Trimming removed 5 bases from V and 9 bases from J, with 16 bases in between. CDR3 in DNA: TGTGCCAGCAGCCAAACGACAGGACAGAAAGCTTTCTTT. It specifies CASSQTTGQKAFF.

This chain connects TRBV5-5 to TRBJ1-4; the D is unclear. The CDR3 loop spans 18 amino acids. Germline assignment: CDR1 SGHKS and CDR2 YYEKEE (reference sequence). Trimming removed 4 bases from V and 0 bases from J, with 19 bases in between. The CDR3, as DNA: TGTGCCAGCAGCAAGAATGCAGAGCTTTTTGCAACTAATGAAAAACTGTTTTTT. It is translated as CASSKNAELFATNEKLFF.

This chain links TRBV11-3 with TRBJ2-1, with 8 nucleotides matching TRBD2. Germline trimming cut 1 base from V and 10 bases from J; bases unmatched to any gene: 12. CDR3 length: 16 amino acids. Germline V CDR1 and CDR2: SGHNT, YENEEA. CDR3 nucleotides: TGTGCCAGCAGCTTAGTGGGTTTAGCGGGGCTAGGGGAGCAGTTCTTC. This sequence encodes CASSLVGLAGLGEQFF.

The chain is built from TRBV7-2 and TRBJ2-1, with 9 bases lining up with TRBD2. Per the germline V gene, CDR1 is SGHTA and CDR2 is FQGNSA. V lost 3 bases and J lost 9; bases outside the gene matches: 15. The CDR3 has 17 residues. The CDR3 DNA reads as TGTGCCAGCAGCTTTTTTAGCGGGAGTATGAGGTCAGGTGAGCAGTTCTTC. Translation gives CASSFFSGSMRSGEQFF.

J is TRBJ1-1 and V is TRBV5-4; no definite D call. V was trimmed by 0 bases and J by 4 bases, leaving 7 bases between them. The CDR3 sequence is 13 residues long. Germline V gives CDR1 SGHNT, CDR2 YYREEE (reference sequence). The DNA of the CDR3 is TGTGCCAGCAGCTTGGGGTCCGGCACTGAAGCTTTCTTT. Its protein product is CASSLGSGTEAFF.

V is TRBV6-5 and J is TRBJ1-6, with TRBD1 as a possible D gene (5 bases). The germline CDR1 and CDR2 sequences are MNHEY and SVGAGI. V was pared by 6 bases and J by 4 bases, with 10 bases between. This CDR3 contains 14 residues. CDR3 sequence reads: CASRPGGYNSPLHF. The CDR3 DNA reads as TGTGCCAGCAGGCCGGGGGGATATAATTCACCCCTCCACTTT.

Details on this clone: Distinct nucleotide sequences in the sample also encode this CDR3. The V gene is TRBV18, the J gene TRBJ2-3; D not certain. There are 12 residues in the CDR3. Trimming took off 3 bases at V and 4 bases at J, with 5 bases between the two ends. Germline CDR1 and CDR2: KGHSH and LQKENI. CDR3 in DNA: TGTGCCAGCTCACCGGGCCCAGATACGCAGTATTTT. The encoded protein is CASSPGPDTQYF.

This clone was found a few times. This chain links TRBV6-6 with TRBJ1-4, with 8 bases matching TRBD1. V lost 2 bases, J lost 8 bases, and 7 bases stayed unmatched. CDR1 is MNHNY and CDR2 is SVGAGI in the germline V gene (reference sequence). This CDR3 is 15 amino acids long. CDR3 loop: CASSYGGQGAEKLFF. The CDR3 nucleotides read TGTGCCAGCAGTTACGGTGGGCAGGGGGCGGAAAAACTGTTTTTT.